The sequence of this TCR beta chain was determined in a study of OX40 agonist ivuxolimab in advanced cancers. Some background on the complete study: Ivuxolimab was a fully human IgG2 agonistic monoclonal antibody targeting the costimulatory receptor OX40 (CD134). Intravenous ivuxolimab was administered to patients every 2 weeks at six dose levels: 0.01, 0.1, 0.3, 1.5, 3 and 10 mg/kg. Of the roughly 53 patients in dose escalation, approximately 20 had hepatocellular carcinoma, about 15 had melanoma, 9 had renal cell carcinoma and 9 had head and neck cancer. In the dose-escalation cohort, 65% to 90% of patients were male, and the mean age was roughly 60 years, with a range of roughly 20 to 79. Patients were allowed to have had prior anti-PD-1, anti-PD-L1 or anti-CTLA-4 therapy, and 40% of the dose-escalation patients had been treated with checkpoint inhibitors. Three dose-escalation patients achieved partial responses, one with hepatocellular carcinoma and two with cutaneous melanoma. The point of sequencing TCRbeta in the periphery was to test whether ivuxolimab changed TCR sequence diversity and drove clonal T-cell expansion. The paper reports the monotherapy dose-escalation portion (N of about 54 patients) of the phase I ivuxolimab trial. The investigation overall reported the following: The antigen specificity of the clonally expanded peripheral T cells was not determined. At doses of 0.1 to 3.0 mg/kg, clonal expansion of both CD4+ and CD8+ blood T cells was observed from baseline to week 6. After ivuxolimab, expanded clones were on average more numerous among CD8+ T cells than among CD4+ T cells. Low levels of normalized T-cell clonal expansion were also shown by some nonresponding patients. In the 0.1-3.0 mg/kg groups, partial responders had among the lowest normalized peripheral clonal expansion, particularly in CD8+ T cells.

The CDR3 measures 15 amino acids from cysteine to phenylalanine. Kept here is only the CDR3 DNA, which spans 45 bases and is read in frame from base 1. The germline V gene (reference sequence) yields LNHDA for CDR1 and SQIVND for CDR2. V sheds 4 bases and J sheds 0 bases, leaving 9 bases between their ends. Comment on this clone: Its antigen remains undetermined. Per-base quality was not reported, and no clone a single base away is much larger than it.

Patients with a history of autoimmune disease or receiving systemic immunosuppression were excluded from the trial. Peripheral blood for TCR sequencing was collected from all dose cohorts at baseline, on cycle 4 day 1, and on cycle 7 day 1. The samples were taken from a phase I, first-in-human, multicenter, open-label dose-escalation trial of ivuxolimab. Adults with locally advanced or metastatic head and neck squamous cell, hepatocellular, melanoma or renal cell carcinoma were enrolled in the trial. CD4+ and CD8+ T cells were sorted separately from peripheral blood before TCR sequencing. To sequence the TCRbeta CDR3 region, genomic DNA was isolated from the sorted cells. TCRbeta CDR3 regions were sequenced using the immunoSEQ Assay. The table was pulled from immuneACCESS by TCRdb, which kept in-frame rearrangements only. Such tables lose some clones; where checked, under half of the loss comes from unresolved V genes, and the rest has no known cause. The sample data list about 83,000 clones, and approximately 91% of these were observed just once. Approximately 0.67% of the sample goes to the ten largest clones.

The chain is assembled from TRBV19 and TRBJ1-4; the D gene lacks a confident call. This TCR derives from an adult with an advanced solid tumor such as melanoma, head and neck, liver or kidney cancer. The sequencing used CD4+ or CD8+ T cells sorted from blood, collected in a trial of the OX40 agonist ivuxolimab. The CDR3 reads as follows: CASSTASSTNEKLFF. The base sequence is TGTGCCAGTAGTACCGCAAGCTCAACTAATGAAAAACTGTTTTTT.